The 23 T cell receptor beta chains below were found in one sample sequenced in a study of blood T cells in healthy people across ages. Then a second PCR, running about 6 to 11 cycles, was carried out with a sample-barcoded 5' primer and a J-beta primer mix. In TCRdb, the 5' RACE reads were re-called with MiXCR into one record per CDR3 protein. Among approximately 700,000 distinct CDR3 sequences, about a third were seen once, and the ten largest hold approximately 15%. The sample comprised blood. The receptors here all came from a woman of 80 years or more in good health.

The gene calls are TRBV14 and TRBJ2-6; no clear D. Trimming took off 0 bases at V and 3 bases at J, with 12 bases between the two ends. The length of the CDR3 is 17 residues. The V gene's germline CDR1 is SGHDN and CDR2 FVKESK. The CDR3: CASSQEGRFRGANVLTF. The CDR3 DNA reads TGTGCCAGCAGCCAAGAGGGCCGATTCCGTGGGGCCAACGTCCTGACTTTC.

As to this clonotype: This could be a read error, since a much larger clone is one nucleotide away. The V call is TRBV10-3, the J call TRBJ2-3; a possible D gene is TRBD2 (6 bases). Germline V gene sequence: CDR1 ENHRY, CDR2 SYGVKD. The ends were cut back, 10 bases at V and 0 bases at J, with 11 bases in the middle. CDR3 length: 13 amino acids. The chain's CDR3 is CASGRESTDTQYF. Written as DNA, the CDR3 is TGTGCCAGTGGACGGGAGAGCACAGATACGCAGTATTTT.

This clonotype was detected a few times. The chain combines TRBV30 with TRBJ1-5, with D possibly TRBD1 on 5 matching bases. Germline lookup yields CDR1 GTSNPN and CDR2 SVGIG (reference sequence). There are 15 residues in the CDR3. V was clipped by 1 base and J by 5 bases, with 15 bases between them. Here the CDR3 reads CAWSGDPQGDQPQHF. The CDR3 nucleotides read TGTGCCTGGAGTGGGGACCCCCAAGGTGATCAGCCCCAGCATTTT.

At least ten counts were recorded for this clonotype. V usage is TRBV9 and J usage is TRBJ2-1; D is ambiguous. The CDR3 loop spans 13 amino acids. The germline V gene has CDR1 SGDLS and CDR2 YYNGEE. Trimming left V 3 bases short and J 1 base short, with 5 bases between. CDR3 bases: TGTGCCAGCAGCGCCCAGTCCTACAATGAGCAGTTCTTC. Residues: CASSAQSYNEQFF.

Only a few counts were recorded for this clonotype. With a much larger clone just one base away, this may be a read error. V usage is TRBV4-2 and J usage is TRBJ2-1; 8 positions match TRBD2. Germline V gives CDR1 LGHNA, CDR2 YNFKEQ. Losses at the gene ends were 1 base for V and 12 bases for J; bases not matched to a gene: 8. This CDR3 comprises 14 residues. The CDR3 here is CASSQVPRGGGQFF. For the CDR3, the DNA is TGTGCCAGCAGCCAAGTCCCCCGGGGGGGTGGGCAGTTCTTC.

The chain employs TRBV7-9 and TRBJ1-2; D may be TRBD1 (5 bases). V was trimmed by 1 base and J by 3 bases, leaving 9 bases between them. The CDR3 extends over 14 amino acids. Germline CDR1 reads SEHNR; CDR2 reads FQNEAQ (reference sequence). CDR3 amino acids: CASSLDWGDYGYTF. Here the CDR3 DNA reads TGTGCCAGCAGCTTAGATTGGGGGGACTATGGCTACACCTTC.

With respect to this clonotype: It may be a read error: a sequence one base away is much more abundant. The chain couples TRBV30 to TRBJ2-7; 10 bases are a match to TRBD2. TRBJ2-5 matches the DNA end more closely, so the J call is doubtful. CDR1 and CDR2 from the germline V gene are GTSNPN and SVGIG (reference sequence). CDR3 length equals 15 residues. As DNA, the CDR3 is TGTGCCTGGAGTCGAGCGGGGGGGGCTTTAGGGACCCAGTACTTC. Its protein product is CAWSRAGGALGTQYF.

The rearrangement joins TRBV12-5 to TRBJ2-5; TRBD2 agrees at 12 bases. This CDR3 has 15 residues. V trimming: 6 bases; J trimming: 1 base; junction bases outside the gene matches: 3. CDR1 is LGHNT and CDR2 is FRNRAP in the germline V gene. DNA of the CDR3: TGTGCTAGTGGGACTAGCGGGGGCCTCCAAGAGACCCAGTACTTC. As protein: CASGTSGGLQETQYF.

This clonotype was detected only a few times. The chain combines TRBV18 with TRBJ2-3, with D possibly being TRBD1 (6 bases). The CDR3 runs to 15 residues. V was trimmed by 6 bases and J by 3 bases, leaving 16 bases between them. Germline V lookup: CDR1 KGHSH, CDR2 LQKENI. The CDR3: CASSEVDRPTDTQYF. The CDR3 DNA follows: TGTGCCAGCTCCGAGGTGGACAGACCTACAGATACGCAGTATTTT.

On this clonotype: A much larger clonotype is one base distant, so this may be a read error. The chain joins TRBV27 to TRBJ2-1; 7 bases agree with TRBD1. CDR3 size: 15 residues. With V trimmed by 5 bases and J by 3 bases, 7 bases remained unmatched. The germline V gene has CDR1 MNHEY and CDR2 SMNVEV (reference sequence). The CDR3 here is CASSVDRDLYNEQFF. CDR3 DNA: TGTGCCAGCAGTGTCGACAGGGATCTCTACAATGAGCAGTTCTTC.

Points on this clonotype: Since a much larger clone is just one base distant, this may be a read error. This rearrangement joins TRBV28 to TRBJ2-5; 8 bases agree with TRBD2. CDR1 and CDR2 (germline): MDHEN, SYDVKM. There are 14 residues in the CDR3. Here the CDR3 reads CAGSARGTRGTQYF. CDR3 coding DNA: TGTGCCGGCAGTGCCCGAGGGACTAGGGGGACCCAGTACTTC. The full variable domain, with the rest looked up from reference TRBV28 and TRBJ2-5, is DVKVTQSSRYLVKRTGEKVFLECVQDMDHENMFWYRQDPGLGLRLIYFSYDVKMKEKGDIPEGYSVSREKKERFSLILESASTNQTSMYLCAGSARGTRGTQYFGPGTRLLVL.

This clonotype has ten or more counts. V and J are TRBV20-1 and TRBJ2-3; 14 bases fit TRBD2. The CDR3 runs to 17 residues. Trimming cost V 5 bases and J 5 bases; bases outside gene matches: 12. CDR1 DFQATT and CDR2 SNEGSKA come from the germline V gene (reference sequence). In nucleotides, the CDR3 is TGCAGTGCTTCTCCCCGACTAGCGGGGGGGCTTGGAGATACGCAGTATTTT. It is translated as CSASPRLAGGLGDTQYF.

This clonotype was detected a few times. A much larger clonotype is one base distant, so this may be a read error. The chain has TRBV20-1 and TRBJ2-3; D perhaps matches TRBD1 (5 bases). The CDR3 loop spans 13 amino acids. Trimming shortened V by 8 bases and J by 2 bases, and 14 bases separated the two germline ends. CDR1 DFQATT and CDR2 SNEGSKA come from the germline V gene (reference sequence). The CDR3 here is CSTSPGSTDTQYF. The CDR3 coding sequence is TGCAGTACTTCCCCAGGGTCCACAGATACGCAGTATTTT.

The chain recombines TRBV12-3 or TRBV12-4 with TRBJ2-7; 7 bases are a match to TRBD1. With V trimmed by 5 bases and J by 5 bases, 3 bases remained unmatched. The CDR3 is 12 amino acids. The CDR3 coding sequence is TGTGCCAGCAGTCAAACAGGGGACGAGCAGTACTTC. Protein product: CASSQTGDEQYF.

Of note for this clonotype: A much larger clone differs from this one at a single base, so this may be a read error. V usage is TRBV6-1 and J usage is TRBJ2-7; D call uncertain. CDR3 length equals 13 residues. Between the trimmed V and J ends, which lost 8 bases and 4 bases, there was a span of 15 bases. Germline lookup yields CDR1 MNHNS and CDR2 SASEGT. In DNA form, the CDR3 reads TGTGCCAGCGGGTACCTTGGTGCTTACGAGCAGTACTTC. Its protein product is CASGYLGAYEQYF.

This clonotype was detected ten times or more. The chain links TRBV10-3 to TRBJ1-1; D possibly corresponds to TRBD1 (6 bases). This CDR3 has 15 residues. Trimming took 6 bases from V and 3 from J, leaving 17 bases between them. The germline CDR1 and CDR2 sequences are ENHRY and SYGVKD. The CDR3: CAISSGGMAHTEAFF. The CDR3 region has the DNA TGTGCCATCAGCAGCGGGGGCATGGCGCACACTGAAGCTTTCTTT.

This clonotype appeared many times. This chain links TRBV12-5 with TRBJ1-2; a possible D gene is TRBD1 (5 bases). The CDR3 is made up of 14 amino acids. With 7 bases removed from V and 4 bases from J, the gap between germline ends came to 16 bases. From germline, CDR1 is LGHNT and CDR2 FRNRAP. DNA of the CDR3: TGTGCTAGTGTTGGAGACAGCACACCCTATGGCTACACCTTC. Translation: CASVGDSTPYGYTF.

The table lists this clonotype with a few counts. The junction and the germline gene differ at one end; a read error may be behind it. CDR3 sequence (DNA): TGTGCCAGCAGCCCCCTCGGGGCGGGTCCCACAGGTACGCAGTATTTT. Its protein is CASSPLGAGPTGTQYF. V gene TRBV7-2 combines with J gene TRBJ2-3, with D perhaps TRBD1 or TRBD2 (5 bases each). Germline V CDR1 and CDR2: SGHTA, FQGNSA. CDR3 length: 16 residues.

The chain combines TRBV5-1 with TRBJ2-1; D may match TRBD1 or TRBD2 (5 bases each). Per the germline V gene, CDR1 is SGHRS and CDR2 is YFSETQ. The CDR3 runs to 15 residues. V was trimmed by 0 bases and J by 9 bases, leaving 16 bases between them. The CDR3 DNA reads as TGCGCCAGCAGCTTGGCTCTAAGGGATGGGGGTGAGCAGTTCTTC. Protein: CASSLALRDGGEQFF.

This chain joins TRBV4-3 and TRBJ2-5, with 7 bases matching TRBD1. CDR3 length: 15 amino acids. Per the germline V gene, CDR1 is LGHNA and CDR2 is YSLEER. After removal of 4 bases from V and 5 bases from J, the junction contained 10 bases not matched to a gene. CDR3 protein: CASSRTTGEWETQYF. The CDR3, as DNA: TGCGCCAGCAGCCGAACTACAGGGGAGTGGGAGACCCAGTACTTC.

This clonotype was observed a handful of times. The DNA for the CDR3 is TGTGCCTGGAGCCGGAGACAGGGGGCTGGGGGCTACACCTTC. Encoded protein: CAWSRRQGAGGYTF. The V and J genes are TRBV30 and TRBJ1-2; 10 bases fit TRBD1. Germline lookup yields CDR1 GTSNPN and CDR2 SVGIG (reference sequence). J lost 8 bases, V lost 3 bases, and 9 bases had no gene match. The CDR3 is 14 residues long.

This clonotype appeared many times. The chain links TRBV27 to TRBJ1-2; possible D gene TRBD1, 5 bases. Germline V gives CDR1 MNHEY, CDR2 SMNVEV (reference sequence). The CDR3 loop spans 14 amino acids. V lost 6 bases, J lost 5 bases, and 16 bases lay in between. Written as DNA, the CDR3 is TGTGCCAGCAGATTAAAAGGGACTGAGTATGGCTACACCTTC. Its translation is CASRLKGTEYGYTF.

This clonotype was picked up many times. The J gene is TRBJ2-6, the V gene TRBV5-6, with TRBD1 matching over 7 bases. Germline CDR1 and CDR2: SGHDT and YYEEEE. Losses at the gene ends were 4 bases for V and 0 bases for J; bases not matched to a gene: 7. The CDR3 has 17 amino acids. CDR3 sequence reads: CASSRRQGSSGANVLTF. The CDR3 nucleotides are TGTGCCAGCAGCCGACGACAGGGAAGCTCTGGGGCCAACGTCCTGACTTTC.